This TCR beta chain was sequenced in a study of T-cell reconstitution after alpha-beta-depleted transplantation in children. This clonotype was counted only a few times. V was pared by 3 bases and J by 0 bases, with 13 bases of the junction left unmatched. The CDR3 loop spans 18 amino acids. Germline V gene lookup returns CDR1 SQVTM and CDR2 ANQGSEA. A library of TCRbeta sequences, prepared with unique molecular identifiers, was generated. TCRdb fed the PCR reads into MiXCR, producing one record per CDR3 protein. The data show some 590,000 distinct CDR3 sequences, under 12% seen once. The receptor was isolated from a human donor who donated a stem cell graft to a child with acute myeloid leukemia. The rearrangement links TRBV29-1 to TRBJ2-1; 8 bases line up with TRBD2. The starting material was PBMCs from the stem cell graft donor, obtained from the stem cell graft. CDR3 residues: CSVDPSGTSGTSYNEQFF. Here the CDR3 DNA reads TGCAGCGTTGACCCCTCCGGAACTAGCGGCACCTCCTACAATGAGCAGTTCTTC.